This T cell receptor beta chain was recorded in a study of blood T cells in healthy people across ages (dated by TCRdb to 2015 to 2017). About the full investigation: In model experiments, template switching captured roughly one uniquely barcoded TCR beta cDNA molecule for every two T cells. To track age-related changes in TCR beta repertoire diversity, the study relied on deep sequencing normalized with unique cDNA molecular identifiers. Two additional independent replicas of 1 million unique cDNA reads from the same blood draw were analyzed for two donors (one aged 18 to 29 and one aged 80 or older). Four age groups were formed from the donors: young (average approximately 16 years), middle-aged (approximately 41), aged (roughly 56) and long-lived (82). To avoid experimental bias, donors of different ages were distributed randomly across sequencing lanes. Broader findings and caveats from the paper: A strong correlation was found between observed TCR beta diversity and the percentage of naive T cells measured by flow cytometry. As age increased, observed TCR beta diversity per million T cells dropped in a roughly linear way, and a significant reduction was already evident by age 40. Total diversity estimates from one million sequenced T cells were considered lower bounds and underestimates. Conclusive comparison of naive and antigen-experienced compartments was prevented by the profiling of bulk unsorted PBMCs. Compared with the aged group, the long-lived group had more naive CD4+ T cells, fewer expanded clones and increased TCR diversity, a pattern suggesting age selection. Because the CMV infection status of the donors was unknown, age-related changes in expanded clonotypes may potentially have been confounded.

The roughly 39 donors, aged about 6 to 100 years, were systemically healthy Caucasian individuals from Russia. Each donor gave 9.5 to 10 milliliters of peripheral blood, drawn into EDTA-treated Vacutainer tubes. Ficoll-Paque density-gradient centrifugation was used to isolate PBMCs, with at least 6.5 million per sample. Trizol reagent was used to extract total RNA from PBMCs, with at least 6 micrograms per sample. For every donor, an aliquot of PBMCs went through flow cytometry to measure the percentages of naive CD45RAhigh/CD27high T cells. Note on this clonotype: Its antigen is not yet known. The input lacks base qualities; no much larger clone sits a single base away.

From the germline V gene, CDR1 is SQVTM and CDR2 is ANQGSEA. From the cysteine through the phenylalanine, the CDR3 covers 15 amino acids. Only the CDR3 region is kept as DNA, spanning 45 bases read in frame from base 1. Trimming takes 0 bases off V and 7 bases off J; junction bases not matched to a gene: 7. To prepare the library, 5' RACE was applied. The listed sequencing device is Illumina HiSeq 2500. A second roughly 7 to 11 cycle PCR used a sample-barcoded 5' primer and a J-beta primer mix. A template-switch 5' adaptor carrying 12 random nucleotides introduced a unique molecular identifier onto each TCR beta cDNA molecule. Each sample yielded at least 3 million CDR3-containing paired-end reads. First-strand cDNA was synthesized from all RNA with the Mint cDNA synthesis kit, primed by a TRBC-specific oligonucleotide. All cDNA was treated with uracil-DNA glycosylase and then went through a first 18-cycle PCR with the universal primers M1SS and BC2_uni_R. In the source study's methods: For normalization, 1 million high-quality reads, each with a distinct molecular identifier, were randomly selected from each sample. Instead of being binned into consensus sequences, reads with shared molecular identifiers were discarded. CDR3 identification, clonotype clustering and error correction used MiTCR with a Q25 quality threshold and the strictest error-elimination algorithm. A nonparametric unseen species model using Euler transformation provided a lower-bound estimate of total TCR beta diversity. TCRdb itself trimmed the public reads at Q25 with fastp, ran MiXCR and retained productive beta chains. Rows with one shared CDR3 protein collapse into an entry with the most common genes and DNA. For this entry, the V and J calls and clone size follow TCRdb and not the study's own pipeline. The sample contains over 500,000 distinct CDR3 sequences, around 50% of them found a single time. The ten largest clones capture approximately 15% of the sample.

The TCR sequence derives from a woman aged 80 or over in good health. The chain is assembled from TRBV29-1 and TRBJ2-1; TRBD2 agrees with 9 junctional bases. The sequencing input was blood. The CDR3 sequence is CSVEDLAGSENEQFF. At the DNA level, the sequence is TGCAGCGTTGAAGATCTAGCGGGGTCTGAGAATGAGCAGTTCTTC.